One sample yielded the 12 T cell receptor beta chains listed below, sequenced in a study of blood T cells in healthy people across ages. The use of a sample-barcoded 5' primer and a J-beta primer mix characterized a second PCR of roughly 6 to 12 cycles. TCRdb independently ran MiXCR on the 5' RACE reads; one entry per CDR3 protein. The table shows 1.5 million to 2 million distinct CDR3 sequences, with roughly 49% occurring only once. The sequenced sample consisted of blood. Every receptor here comes from a woman in her forties in good health.

As for this clonotype: One end of the junction fails to match germline, which may point to a read error. J is TRBJ2-5 and V is TRBV28; D call uncertain. The CDR3 sequence is 14 residues long. The germline V gene encodes CDR1 MDHEN and CDR2 SYDVKM. The CDR3 nucleotides read TGTGCCAGCAGATACGGGTCGGCCCAAGGGACCCAGTACTTC. Encoded protein: CASRYGSAQGTQYF.

The chain employs TRBV4-2 and TRBJ2-7, with TRBD2 matching 11 bases. Matching the DNA end better, TRBJ2-5 makes the J call doubtful. The CDR3 has 17 amino acids. CDR1 is LGHNA, CDR2 YNFKEQ, per germline. The CDR3 loop reads CASSQDVSGGVLETQYF. The CDR3 region has the DNA TGTGCCAGCAGCCAGGACGTTAGCGGGGGGGTATTAGAGACCCAGTACTTC.

As regards this clonotype: An end of the junction differs from the germline gene, which may be a read error. J is TRBJ2-3 and V is TRBV5-4; D is ambiguous. The germline CDR1 and CDR2 sequences are SGHNT and YYREEE (reference sequence). CDR3 size: 13 residues. This chain's CDR3 is CASSCRRSDTQYF. Written as DNA, the CDR3 is TGTGCCAGCAGCTGTAGGCGGTCAGATACACAGTATTTT.

Remarks on this clonotype: A read error may produce the germline difference seen at one junction end. J is TRBJ2-1 and V is TRBV28; D is unclear. CDR1 is MDHEN and CDR2 is SYDVKM in the germline V gene. CDR3 length: 16 amino acids. In DNA, the CDR3 is TGTGCCAGTAGTTTAAAGTTGACGGATTCCTACAATGAGCAGTTCTTC. As protein: CASSLKLTDSYNEQFF.

A remark on this clonotype: At one end, the junction sequence differs from germline, possibly due to a read error. CDR3 in amino acids: CATSEVQRTTDTQYF. The DNA of the CDR3 is TGTGCCACCAGTGAGGTCCAGCGAACCACAGATACGCAGTATTTT. The chain uses TRBV10-3 and TRBJ2-3; unclear D gene. The CDR3 has 15 residues. Germline CDR1 ENHRY, CDR2 SYGVKD.

This clonotype was seen more than once but under ten times. The chain carries TRBV6-1 and TRBJ2-7; 8 positions match TRBD1. The J segment lost 3 bases and the V segment lost 9 bases, leaving 4 bases of the junction unmatched. Germline CDR1 and CDR2: MNHNS and SASEGT. CDR3 size: 12 residues. CDR3 in amino acids: CASKQGGYEQYF. CDR3 coding DNA: TGTGCCAGTAAACAGGGGGGCTACGAGCAGTACTTC.

This chain uses TRBV4-3 with TRBJ2-5, with 11 bases that match TRBD2. This CDR3 has 18 residues. V was clipped by 0 bases and J by 5 bases; unmatched bases: 11. Germline CDR1 is LGHNA and CDR2 is YSLEER. The CDR3 bases are TGCGCCAGCAGCCAAGAGTTGGTGGCTAGCGGGGGGCCCGAGACCCAGTACTTC. Amino acids: CASSQELVASGGPETQYF.

This clonotype was detected only a few times. The chain uses TRBV15 and TRBJ1-6; D gene unclear. The germline gives CDR1 LNHNV, CDR2 YYDKDF (reference sequence). The CDR3 covers 16 residues. Trimming stripped 0 bases from V and 6 bases from J, with 12 bases between. CDR3 in amino acids: CATSRDPAGANSPLHF. The CDR3 bases are TGTGCCACCAGCAGAGATCCGGCAGGCGCTAATTCACCCCTCCACTTT.

This clonotype was picked up one time. V and J are TRBV6-1 and TRBJ2-1; TRBD2 aligns across 11 bases. V trimming: 6 bases; J trimming: 8 bases; junction bases outside the gene matches: 15. Germline loops: CDR1 MNHNS, CDR2 SASEGT. The CDR3 contains 17 residues. This CDR3 is CASRFLAGGGGFDEQFF. CDR3 DNA sequence: TGTGCCAGCAGGTTTCTAGCGGGGGGTGGGGGTTTCGATGAGCAGTTCTTC.

The J gene is TRBJ2-4, the V gene TRBV20-1, with 11 nucleotides matching TRBD2. CDR3 length: 15 amino acids. V trimming: 6 bases; J trimming: 4 bases; junction bases outside the gene matches: 8. Germline CDR1 DFQATT, CDR2 SNEGSKA (reference sequence). CDR3 residues: CSAKLASGGKNIQYF. In DNA form, the CDR3 reads TGCAGTGCGAAGCTGGCTAGCGGGGGGAAAAACATTCAGTACTTC.

This clonotype was found a few times. The gene calls are TRBV2 and TRBJ2-4; TRBD1 might be the D (6 bases). The CDR3 consists of 14 residues. CDR1 and CDR2 (germline): SNHLY, FYNNEI. The V end was cut by 1 base, the J end by 8 bases, with 12 bases between. The CDR3 sequence is CASSEDREGDIQYF. The CDR3 DNA follows: TGTGCCAGCAGTGAAGACAGGGAAGGGGACATTCAGTACTTC. The complete variable domain, with remaining parts taken from reference TRBV2 and TRBJ2-4, reads EPEVTQTPSHQVTQMGQEVILRCVPISNHLYFYWYRQILGQKVEFLVSFYNNEISEKSEIFDDQFSVERPDGSNFTLKIRSTKLEDSAMYFCASSEDREGDIQYFGAGTRLSVL.

V gene TRBV27 combines with J gene TRBJ1-5; perhaps TRBD1 as D (5 bases). Germline values: CDR1 MNHEY, CDR2 SMNVEV (reference sequence). V was shortened by 0 bases and J by 0 bases, with 9 bases between the two germline ends. The CDR3 sequence is 16 residues long. CDR3 DNA sequence: TGTGCCAGCAGTTTATCTGTAGGGGATAGCAATCAGCCCCAGCATTTT. Residues: CASSLSVGDSNQPQHF.